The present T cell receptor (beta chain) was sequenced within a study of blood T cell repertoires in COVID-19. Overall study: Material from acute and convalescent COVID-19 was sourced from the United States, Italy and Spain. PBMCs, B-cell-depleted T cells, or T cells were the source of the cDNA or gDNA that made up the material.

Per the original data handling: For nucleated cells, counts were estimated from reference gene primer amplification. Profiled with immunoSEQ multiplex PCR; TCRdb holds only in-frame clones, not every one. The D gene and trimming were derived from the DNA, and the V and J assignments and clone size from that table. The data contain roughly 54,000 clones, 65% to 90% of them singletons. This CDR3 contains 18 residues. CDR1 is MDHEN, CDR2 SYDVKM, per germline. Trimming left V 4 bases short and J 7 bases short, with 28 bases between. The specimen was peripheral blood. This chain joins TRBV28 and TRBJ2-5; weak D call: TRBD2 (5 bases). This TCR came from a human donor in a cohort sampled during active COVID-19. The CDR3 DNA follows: TGTGCCAGCAGTTCTTCTCGGGCAGCGGAGACCCCACGGGTGACCCAGTACTTC. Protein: CASSSSRAAETPRVTQYF.